This TCR beta chain was found in a study of blood T cells in healthy people across ages. Findings and caveats of the study: A roughly linear age-dependent decrease characterized TCR beta diversity per million T cells. In these data, TCR beta diversity tracked strongly with naive T cell percentage.

Using a J-beta primer mix together with a sample-barcoded 5' primer, a second PCR was run for about 6 to 12 cycles. The yield of each sample was at least 2.5 million CDR3-containing paired-end reads. MiXCR, applied by TCRdb to the 5' RACE reads, yields one record per CDR3 protein. The profile covers approximately 700,000 distinct CDR3 sequences, with roughly 32% appearing a single time and about 16% taken by the ten largest. PBMCs numbering at least 6.5 million were isolated per sample. Of note for this clonotype: Its cognate antigen is unknown.

Germline assignment: CDR1 KGHSH and CDR2 LQKENI. The length of the CDR3 is 13 residues. This clonotype was obtained from a woman aged 80 or over in good health. The chain joins TRBV18 to TRBJ2-5, with D uncertain. The J call may not be correct, given that the DNA end is closer to TRBJ2-1. Sequenced: blood. The CDR3 DNA is TGTGCCAGCTCACCAGGAATCCAAGAGACCCAGTTCTTC. This codes for CASSPGIQETQFF.